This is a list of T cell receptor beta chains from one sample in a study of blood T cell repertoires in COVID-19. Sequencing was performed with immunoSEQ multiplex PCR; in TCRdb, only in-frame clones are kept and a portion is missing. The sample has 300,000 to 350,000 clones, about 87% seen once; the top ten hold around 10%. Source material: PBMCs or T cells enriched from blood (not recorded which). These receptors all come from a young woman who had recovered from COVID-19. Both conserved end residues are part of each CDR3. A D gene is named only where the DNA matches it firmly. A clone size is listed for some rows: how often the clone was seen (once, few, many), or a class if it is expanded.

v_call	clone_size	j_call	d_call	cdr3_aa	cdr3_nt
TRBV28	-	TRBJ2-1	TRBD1	CASSFSGTGFHNEQFF	TGTGCCAGCAGTTTTTCCGGGACAGGGTTCCACAATGAGCAGTTCTTC
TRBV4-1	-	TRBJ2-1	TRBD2	CASSQGLAPYNEQFF	TGCGCCAGCAGCCAGGGACTAGCCCCCTACAATGAGCAGTTCTTC
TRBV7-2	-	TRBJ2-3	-	CASSLEQMRATDTQYF	TGTGCCAGCAGCTTAGAGCAGATGAGGGCAACAGATACGCAGTATTTT
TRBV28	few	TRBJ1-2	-	CASSISRYGYTF	TGTGCCAGCAGTATCAGCAGGTATGGCTACACCTTC
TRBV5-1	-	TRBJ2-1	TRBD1	CASSSRDRGYNEQFF	TGCGCCAGCAGCTCACGGGACAGGGGCTACAATGAGCAGTTCTTC
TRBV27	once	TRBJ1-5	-	CASSSTLPNQPQHF	TGTGCCAGCAGTTCTACCCTCCCCAATCAGCCCCAGCATTTT
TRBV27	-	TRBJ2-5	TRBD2	CASSFSSGRALPQETQYF	TGTGCCAGCAGTTTTTCTAGCGGGAGGGCCCTTCCCCAAGAGACCCAGTACTTC
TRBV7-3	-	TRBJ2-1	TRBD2	CASSAGLAVYNEQFF	TGTGCCAGCAGCGCGGGACTAGCGGTCTACAATGAGCAGTTCTTC
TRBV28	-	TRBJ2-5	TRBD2	CASSTNSGSWYF	TGTGCCAGCAGTACTAATAGCGGGAGTTGGTACTTC
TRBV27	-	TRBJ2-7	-	CASSGQPRNEQYF	TGTGCCAGCAGTGGCCAGCCCAGGAACGAGCAGTACTTC
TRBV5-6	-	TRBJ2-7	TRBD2	CASSQAGLKVYEQYF	TGTGCCAGCAGCCAAGCGGGGTTGAAGGTGTACGAGCAGTACTTC
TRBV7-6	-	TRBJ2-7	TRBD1	CASSEGALADEQYF	TGTGCCAGCAGCGAGGGGGCCCTGGCAGACGAGCAGTACTTC
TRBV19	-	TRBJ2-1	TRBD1	CASSIGTAIYNEQFF	TGTGCCAGTAGTATCGGGACAGCCATCTACAATGAGCAGTTCTTC
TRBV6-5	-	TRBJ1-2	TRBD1	CASRRQGARDGYTF	TGTGCCAGCAGGCGACAGGGGGCGAGGGATGGCTACACCTTC
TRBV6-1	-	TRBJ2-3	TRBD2	CASSATSGVFTDTQYF	TGTGCCAGCAGTGCGACTAGCGGGGTCTTCACAGATACGCAGTATTTT
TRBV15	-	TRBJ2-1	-	CATGAGWVNNEQFF	TGTGCCACCGGAGCAGGGTGGGTAAACAATGAGCAGTTCTTC
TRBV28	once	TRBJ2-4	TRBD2	CASNLGGKNIQYF	TGTGCCAGCAACTTGGGAGGGAAAAACATTCAGTACTTC
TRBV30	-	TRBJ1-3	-	CAWSPLSGNTIYF	TGTGCCTGGAGTCCCCTTTCTGGAAACACCATATATTTT
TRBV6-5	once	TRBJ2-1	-	CASSYSVAVPGNEQFF	TGTGCCAGCAGTTACTCTGTAGCGGTCCCAGGGAATGAGCAGTTCTTC
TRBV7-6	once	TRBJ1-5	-	CASSPRGNQPQHF	TGTGCCAGCAGCCCCCGTGGCAATCAGCCCCAGCATTTT
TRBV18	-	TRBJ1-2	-	CASSPPMGRNGYTF	TGTGCCAGCTCACCCCCAATGGGCCGGAATGGCTACACCTTC
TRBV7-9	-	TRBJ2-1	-	CASSPEGAGYHNEQFF	TGTGCCAGCAGCCCCGAAGGGGCAGGGTACCACAATGAGCAGTTCTTC
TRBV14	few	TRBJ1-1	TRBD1	CASSRDRNTEAFF	TGTGCCAGCAGCCGGGACAGGAACACTGAAGCTTTCTTT
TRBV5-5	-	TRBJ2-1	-	CASIRTEIYNEQFF	TGTGCCAGCATCCGGACAGAAATCTACAATGAGCAGTTCTTC
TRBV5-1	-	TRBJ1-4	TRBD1	CASSLGAGGNEKLFF	TGCGCCAGCAGCTTGGGGGCAGGGGGGAATGAAAAACTGTTTTTT
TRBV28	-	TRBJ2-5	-	CASSSVGAETQYF	TGTGCCAGCAGTTCCGTGGGGGCGGAGACCCAGTACTTC
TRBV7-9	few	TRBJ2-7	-	CASSLEGAPRDEQYF	TGTGCCAGCAGCTTGGAGGGGGCGCCTCGGGACGAGCAGTACTTC